The 23 T cell receptor beta chains given below trace back to one sample, sequenced in a study of T cells in Graves' hyperthyroidism and ophthalmopathy. RNA transcripts served as the template for amplifying TCR beta CDR3 regions. HTBI primers were used for first-round RT-PCR of the TCR CDR3. TCRdb processed the multiplex PCR reads anew with MiXCR; each CDR3 protein has one entry. The table has 480,000 or so distinct CDR3 sequences, around 15% seen once; the top ten hold less than 20%. The material sequenced was blood. These receptors were taken from a young woman with Graves' hyperthyroidism.

The gene calls are TRBV9 and TRBJ2-2; D call uncertain. V lost 2 bases and J 3 bases, leaving 5 bases between the germline ends. This CDR3 contains 13 residues. Germline CDR1 SGDLS, CDR2 YYNGEE. CDR3 loop: CASSVSDTGELFF. CDR3 coding DNA: TGTGCCAGCAGCGTTTCCGACACCGGGGAGCTGTTTTTT.

The sample holds many counts of this clonotype. V usage is TRBV19 and J usage is TRBJ2-1; the match to TRBD1 covers 7 bases. Trimming cost V 5 bases and J 3 bases; bases outside gene matches: 7. The CDR3 is made up of 15 amino acids. The germline V gene has CDR1 LNHDA and CDR2 SQIVND (reference sequence). CDR3 sequence: CASSGGRGNYNEQFF. DNA of the CDR3: TGTGCCAGTAGTGGTGGCAGGGGGAACTACAATGAGCAGTTCTTC. Based on the CDR3 plus reference TRBV19 and TRBJ2-1, the full variable domain is DGGITQSPKYLFRKEGQNVTLSCEQNLNHDAMYWYRQDPGQGLRLIYYSQIVNDFQKGDIAEGYSVSREKKESFPLTVTSAQKNPTAFYLCASSGGRGNYNEQFFGPGTRLTVL.

This clonotype was seen at least ten times. The gene calls are TRBV12-3 or TRBV12-4 and TRBJ2-2; D unclear. Trimming removed 4 bases from V and 4 bases from J, with 4 bases in between. The length of the CDR3 is 12 residues. Written as DNA, the CDR3 is TGTGCCAGCAGTTCGCCCACCGGGGAGCTGTTTTTT. Translating gives CASSSPTGELFF.

This clonotype was detected a few times. The chain recombines TRBV5-6 with TRBJ2-7; 13 positions agree with TRBD2. After removal of 0 bases from V and 2 bases from J, the junction contained 2 bases not matched to a gene. The germline CDR1 and CDR2 sequences are SGHDT and YYEEEE. CDR3 length equals 16 residues. The CDR3 DNA reads as TGTGCCAGCAGCTTGGAGGGGACTAGCGGGGCCTACGAGCAGTACGTC. This codes for CASSLEGTSGAYEQYV.

Only a few counts were recorded for this clonotype. This sequence joins TRBV29-1 and TRBJ1-1, with D maybe TRBD1 (6 bases). Trimming took off 3 bases at V and 0 bases at J, with 14 bases between the two ends. Germline loops: CDR1 SQVTM, CDR2 ANQGSEA. The CDR3 extends over 15 amino acids. The CDR3 coding sequence is TGCAGCGTTGAGGGCTACGGGGGGCTGAACACTGAAGCTTTCTTT. This sequence encodes CSVEGYGGLNTEAFF.

CDR3 nucleotide sequence: TGTGCCAGCAGTCCCTCCCCGGGTTTTAACTATGGCTACACCTTC. Translating it yields CASSPSPGFNYGYTF. This sequence joins TRBV27 and TRBJ1-2; no clear D gene. The CDR3 sequence is 15 residues long. Germline assignment: CDR1 MNHEY and CDR2 SMNVEV (reference sequence). With 5 bases removed from V and 1 base from J, the gap between germline ends came to 14 bases.

This clonotype occurred many times. V is TRBV29-1 and J is TRBJ1-2; D is unclear. This CDR3 has 11 amino acids. The germline gives CDR1 SQVTM, CDR2 ANQGSEA. Deletions cut 5 bases from V and 3 bases from J, with 7 bases between. CDR3 sequence (DNA): TGCAGCGTTCATGCGGACTATGGCTACACCTTC. Amino acid sequence: CSVHADYGYTF.

This clonotype was detected many times. The chain uses TRBV11-2 and TRBJ2-1; D is possibly TRBD1 or TRBD2 (5 bases each). V was shortened by 0 bases and J by 8 bases, with 14 bases between the two germline ends. CDR3 length: 15 amino acids. Germline CDR1 reads SGHAT; CDR2 reads FQNNGV. The CDR3 nucleotides read TGTGCCAGCAGCTTAGATGGGGACCTCCAGGATGAGCAGTTCTTC. Its translation: CASSLDGDLQDEQFF.

The gene calls are TRBV29-1 and TRBJ2-3; the match to TRBD2 covers 7 bases. From germline, CDR1 is SQVTM and CDR2 ANQGSEA. After removal of 3 bases from V and 2 bases from J, the junction contained 5 bases not matched to a gene. There are 14 residues in the CDR3. The CDR3 nucleotides read TGCAGCGTTGACGGCGGGAGAACCACAGATACGCAGTATTTT. Translated: CSVDGGRTTDTQYF.

The sample holds a few counts of this clonotype. The chain uses TRBV5-1 and TRBJ2-3; tentatively, D is TRBD1 or TRBD2 (5 bases each). Trimming took 4 bases from V and 3 from J, leaving 15 bases between them. Germline CDR1 and CDR2: SGHRS and YFSETQ. The CDR3 covers 15 residues. DNA for the CDR3: TGCGCCAGCAGCACCGAGGGGAGAACAACAGATACGCAGTATTTT. Protein product: CASSTEGRTTDTQYF.

This clonotype has at least ten counts. The CDR3 nucleotides read TGTGCCAGCAGTTTTCTAGAGACCCAGTACTTC. Amino acid sequence: CASSFLETQYF. V is TRBV12-3 or TRBV12-4 and J is TRBJ2-5; unclear D gene. V lost 3 bases, J lost 4 bases, and 3 bases lay in between. CDR3 length: 11 residues.

This clonotype was observed a handful of times. This chain joins TRBV6-2 or TRBV6-3 and TRBJ2-1; D perhaps matches TRBD1 (6 bases). This CDR3 has 15 amino acids. Germline-derived CDR1 and CDR2 are MNHEY and SVGEGT. V was clipped by 7 bases and J by 12 bases, with 25 bases between them. This CDR3 is CASTSGVGSYDGQFF. The CDR3, as DNA: TGTGCCAGCACGTCAGGGGTAGGCTCCTACGATGGGCAGTTCTTC.

This clonotype has ten or more counts. This rearrangement joins TRBV5-1 to TRBJ1-1; D uncertain. The CDR3 sequence is 15 residues long. V lost 4 bases and J lost 4, with 17 bases in between. Germline CDR1 SGHRS, CDR2 YFSETQ. The CDR3 DNA reads TGCGCCAGCAGCCCCTTATTAGGACGCCCCACTGAAGCTTTCTTT. It translates to CASSPLLGRPTEAFF.

V gene TRBV27 combines with J gene TRBJ2-5, with D perhaps given as TRBD1 or TRBD2 (5 bases each). The length of the CDR3 is 14 residues. Germline CDR1 is MNHEY and CDR2 is SMNVEV (reference sequence). V gave up 3 bases and J gave up 5 bases, with 13 bases separating them. The CDR3 bases are TGTGCCAGCAGTTTCGGGACCCCCTGGGAGACCCAGTACTTC. As protein: CASSFGTPWETQYF.

Points on this clonotype: A much larger clone differs from this one at a single base, so this may be a read error. This chain links TRBV30 with TRBJ1-1, with D possibly matching TRBD1 (5 bases). V dropped 4 bases and J dropped 1 base, with 10 bases sitting between them. Per germline, CDR1 GTSNPN and CDR2 SVGIG (reference sequence). The CDR3 totals 13 residues. CDR3: CAWNGGTNTEAFF. The DNA for the CDR3 is TGTGCCTGGAATGGGGGGACGAACACTGAAGCTTTCTTT.

This chain joins TRBV20-1 and TRBJ1-1; D is unclear. The germline CDR1 and CDR2 sequences are DFQATT and SNEGSKA (reference sequence). V dropped 5 bases and J dropped 2 bases, with 3 bases sitting between them. This CDR3 contains 10 residues. DNA for the CDR3: TGCAGTGCTGGAAACACTGAAGCTTTCTTT. Protein sequence: CSAGNTEAFF.

The chain combines TRBV19 with TRBJ1-5, with D perhaps matching TRBD1 (6 bases). V was pared by 3 bases and J by 5 bases, with 11 bases between. Germline lookup yields CDR1 LNHDA and CDR2 SQIVND (reference sequence). There are 14 residues in the CDR3. The CDR3 DNA is TGTGCCAGTAGTATTTGGGGGGCCGATCAGCCCCAGCATTTT. Its translation is CASSIWGADQPQHF.

Only a few counts were recorded for this clonotype. Because the CDR3 is missing its conserved closing phenylalanine or tryptophan, this is likely a read error. This chain's CDR3 is CASSATLGAKNIQYL. CDR3 coding DNA: TGTGCCAGCAGTGCGACTCTAGGCGCCAAAAACATTCAGTACCTC. The chain recombines TRBV12-3 or TRBV12-4 with TRBJ2-4; D unclear. This CDR3 has 15 amino acids. V lost 5 bases to trimming and J lost 1 base, with 12 bases between them.

The table lists this clonotype with many counts. The chain uses TRBV5-1 and TRBJ1-4; weak D call: TRBD1 (5 bases). This CDR3 has 12 residues. Germline loops: CDR1 SGHRS, CDR2 YFSETQ. V was cut by 1 base and J by 13 bases, with 11 bases left in between. CDR3: CASSLIPGRLFF. The CDR3 DNA reads TGCGCCAGCAGCTTGATCCCGGGACGACTGTTTTTT.

In its sample, this clonotype was seen many times. The chain joins TRBV7-3 to TRBJ2-7; TRBD2 matches at 10 bases. V lost 4 bases to trimming and J lost 2 bases; unmatched junction nucleotides: 5. The CDR3 extends over 15 amino acids. Germline V gene sequence: CDR1 SGHTA, CDR2 FQGTGA. CDR3 sequence reads: CASSSYLAGAYEQYF. CDR3 in DNA: TGTGCCAGCAGCTCATATCTAGCGGGAGCCTACGAGCAGTACTTC.

The V call is TRBV10-3, the J call TRBJ1-1, with D uncertain. CDR3 size: 12 residues. Germline CDR1 is ENHRY and CDR2 is SYGVKD. V lost 10 bases and J lost 7, with 16 bases in between. The CDR3 loop reads CATTQSPLEAFF. CDR3 nucleotides: TGTGCCACCACACAGAGCCCCCTTGAAGCTTTCTTT.

This clonotype was seen ten or more times. This sequence may be a read error, since a much larger clone differs from it by one base. The chain couples TRBV27 to TRBJ2-5; no clear D gene. This CDR3 is built from 11 residues. Germline values: CDR1 MNHEY, CDR2 SMNVEV (reference sequence). V was clipped by 5 bases and J by 0 bases, with 1 base between them. The CDR3: CASSDQETQYF. The CDR3 DNA reads as TGTGCCAGCAGTGACCAAGAGACCCAGTACTTC.

This clonotype was seen a handful of times. V and J are TRBV24-1 and TRBJ1-5; D possibly corresponds to TRBD1 (5 bases). With 8 bases removed from V and 3 bases from J, the gap between germline ends came to 22 bases. In germline, CDR1 is KGHDR, CDR2 SFDVKD. This CDR3 spans 17 amino acids. Here the CDR3 reads CATNLPAGHPYNQPQHF. The CDR3 DNA reads as TGTGCCACCAACTTACCTGCAGGACATCCTTACAATCAGCCCCAGCATTTT.